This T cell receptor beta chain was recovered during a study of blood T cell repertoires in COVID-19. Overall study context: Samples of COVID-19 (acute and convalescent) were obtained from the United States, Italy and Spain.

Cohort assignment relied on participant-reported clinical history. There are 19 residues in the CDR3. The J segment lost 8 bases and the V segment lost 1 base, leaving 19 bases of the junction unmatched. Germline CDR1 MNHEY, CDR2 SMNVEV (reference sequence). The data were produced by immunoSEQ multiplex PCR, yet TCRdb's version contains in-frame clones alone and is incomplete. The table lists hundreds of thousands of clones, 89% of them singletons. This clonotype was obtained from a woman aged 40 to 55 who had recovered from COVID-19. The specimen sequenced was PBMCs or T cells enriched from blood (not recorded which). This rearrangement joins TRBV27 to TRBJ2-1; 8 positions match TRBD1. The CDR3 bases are TGTGCCAGCAGTTTATTCCCCGCCCGTCGTGACAGGGGCGTCGATGAGCAGTTCTTC. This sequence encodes CASSLFPARRDRGVDEQFF.